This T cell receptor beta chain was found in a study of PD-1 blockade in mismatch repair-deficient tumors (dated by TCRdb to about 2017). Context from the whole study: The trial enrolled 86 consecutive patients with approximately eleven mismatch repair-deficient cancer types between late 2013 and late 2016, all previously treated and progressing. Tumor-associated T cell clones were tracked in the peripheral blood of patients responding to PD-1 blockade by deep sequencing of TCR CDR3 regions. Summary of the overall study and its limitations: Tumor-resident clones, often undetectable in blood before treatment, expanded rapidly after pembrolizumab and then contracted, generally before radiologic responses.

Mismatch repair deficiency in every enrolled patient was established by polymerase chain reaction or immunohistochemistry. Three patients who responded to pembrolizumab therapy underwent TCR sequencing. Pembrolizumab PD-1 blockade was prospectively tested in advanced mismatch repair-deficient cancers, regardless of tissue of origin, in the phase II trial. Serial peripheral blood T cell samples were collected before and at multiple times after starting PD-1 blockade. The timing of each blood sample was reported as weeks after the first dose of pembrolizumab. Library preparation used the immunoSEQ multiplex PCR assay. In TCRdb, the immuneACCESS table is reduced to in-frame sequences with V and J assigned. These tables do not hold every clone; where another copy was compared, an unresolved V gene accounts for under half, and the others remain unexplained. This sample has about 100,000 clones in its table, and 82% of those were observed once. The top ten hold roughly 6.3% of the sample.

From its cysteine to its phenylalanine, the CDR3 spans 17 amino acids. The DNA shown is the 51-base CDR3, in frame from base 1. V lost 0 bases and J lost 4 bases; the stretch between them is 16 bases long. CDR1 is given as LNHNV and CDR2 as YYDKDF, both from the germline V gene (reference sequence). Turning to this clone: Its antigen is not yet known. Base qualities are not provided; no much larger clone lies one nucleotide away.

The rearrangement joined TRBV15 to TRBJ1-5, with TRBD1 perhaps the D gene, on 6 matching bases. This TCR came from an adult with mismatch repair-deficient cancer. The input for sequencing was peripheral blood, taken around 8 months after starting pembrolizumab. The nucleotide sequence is TGTGCCACCAGCAGAGATTTTGGGGGGCGGAGGAATCAGCCCCAGCATTTT. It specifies CATSRDFGGRRNQPQHF.